This TCR beta chain was sequenced in a study of blood T cell repertoires in COVID-19. This clone was recorded at least ten times. This CDR3 has 15 residues. V dropped 1 base and J dropped 2 bases, with 6 bases sitting between them. Germline CDR1 reads MNHNS; CDR2 reads SASEGT. Profiling relied on immunoSEQ multiplex PCR, and the TCRdb table lists in-frame clones only, not all of them. The sample holds about 300,000 clones, roughly 88% seen once. Source material: peripheral blood. The V gene is TRBV6-1, the J gene TRBJ2-6; D is possibly TRBD2 (5 bases). The receptor was derived from a man aged 18 to 30 with active or convalescent COVID-19. Written as DNA, the CDR3 is TGTGCCAGCAGTGAAGACGGGGCTGGGGCCAACGTCCTGACTTTC. Its protein product is CASSEDGAGANVLTF.